Listed below are T cell receptor beta chains from one sample, sequenced in a study of OX40 agonist ivuxolimab in advanced cancers. TCRdb keeps only in-frame clones here, not all; method: immunoSEQ multiplex PCR. This sample has 25,000 to 30,000 clones, with 80% to 90% found just once. The specimen was CD4+ or CD8+ T cells sorted from blood, collected in a trial of the OX40 agonist ivuxolimab. These receptors were obtained from an adult with an advanced solid tumor such as melanoma, head and neck, liver or kidney cancer. CDR3s include the opening cysteine and the closing phenylalanine or tryptophan. The D gene is left open where the match is weak. Clone size is shown for a subset of rows, as once, few, many or a class of expanded clone.

TRBV6-6	TRBD1	TRBJ2-7	13	-	TGTGCCAGCAGTCAAGGACAGGGCTACGAGCAGTACTTC	CASSQGQGYEQYF
TRBV14	-	TRBJ2-7	15	-	TGTGCCAGCAGCCAACTACAGGGCAACTACTACGAGCAGTACTTC	CASSQLQGNYYEQYF
TRBV2	TRBD1	TRBJ1-4	17	-	TGTGCCAGCAGTGAAACGGGACAGGCCGTAACTAATGAAAAACTGTTTTTT	CASSETGQAVTNEKLFF
TRBV4-2	-	TRBJ2-5	15	-	TGTGCCAGCAGCCACCCAACAGGTGGCAAGGAGACCCAGTACTTC	CASSHPTGGKETQYF
TRBV9	-	TRBJ2-7	11	-	TGTGCCAGCAGCGGGAGCTACGAGCAGTACTTC	CASSGSYEQYF
TRBV7-6	TRBD2	TRBJ2-7	15	-	TGTGCCAGCAGCTTAGAATCGGGGGGACCCTACGAGCAGTACTTC	CASSLESGGPYEQYF
TRBV11-2	-	TRBJ2-7	15	few	TGTGCCAGCAGCCCCGCAGGGTTTAAATCCTACGAGCAGTACTTC	CASSPAGFKSYEQYF
TRBV9	-	TRBJ2-7	12	-	TGTGCCAGCAGCGTAGGGGGATACGAGCAGTACTTC	CASSVGGYEQYF
TRBV30	-	TRBJ2-7	15	-	TGTGCCTGGAGTGATTTCGGTCAGGGTGGAAGCGAGCAGTACTTC	CAWSDFGQGGSEQYF
TRBV28	TRBD2	TRBJ2-7	15	once	TGTGCCAGCAGTTTGGGAGGGACCCCTTCCTACGAGCAGTACTTC	CASSLGGTPSYEQYF
TRBV29-1	TRBD2	TRBJ2-7	13	-	TGCAGCGTTGGCCGGGAGGACTCGTACGAGCAGTACTTC	CSVGREDSYEQYF
TRBV27	TRBD1	TRBJ1-4	19	-	TGTGCCAGCAGTTTCCGAGGACAGGGAGTTGTTGCAACTAATGAAAAACTGTTTTTT	CASSFRGQGVVATNEKLFF
TRBV19	-	TRBJ1-5	16	-	TGTGCCAGTAGTTGGTCAGACAGGCTCAACAATCAGCCCCAGCATTTT	CASSWSDRLNNQPQHF
TRBV19	-	TRBJ2-7	12	few	TGTGCCAGTAGTATAGGGCAGGACGAGCAGTACTTC	CASSIGQDEQYF
TRBV9	-	TRBJ2-5	13	-	TGTGCCAGCAGCGTAGGAGGGGTTGAGACCCAGTACTTC	CASSVGGVETQYF
TRBV27	-	TRBJ1-1	13	-	TGTGCCAGCAGTTTGGGCAGGGCATCTGAAGCTTTCTTT	CASSLGRASEAFF
TRBV4-2	TRBD1	TRBJ2-5	14	-	TGTGCCAGCAGCCCCGGACAGGAAGGGGAGACCCAGTACTTC	CASSPGQEGETQYF
TRBV15	-	TRBJ2-7	13	-	TGTGCCACCAGCAGGACTGACTCCTACGAGCAGTACTTC	CATSRTDSYEQYF
TRBV28	-	TRBJ2-2	17	-	TGTGCCAGCAGTTTACGAATCCCCCGGGGGAACACCGGGGAGCTGTTTTTT	CASSLRIPRGNTGELFF
TRBV11-2	-	TRBJ2-7	13	-	TGTGCCAGCAGCTTGTCAGGGACCTACGAGCAGTACTTC	CASSLSGTYEQYF
TRBV6-5	-	TRBJ2-6	14	-	TGTGCCAGCAGTTACAGCTCTGGGGCCAACGTCCTGACTTTC	CASSYSSGANVLTF
TRBV4-2	TRBD2	TRBJ2-3	16	-	TGTGCCAGCAGCCAAGGACGGGGGGGTGGCACAGATACGCAGTATTTT	CASSQGRGGGTDTQYF
TRBV18	TRBD1	TRBJ2-5	16	-	TGTGCCAGCTCACCCGATGTGACAGGGGGCGCGGAGACCCAGTACTTC	CASSPDVTGGAETQYF
TRBV29-1	-	TRBJ1-1	12	-	TGCAGCGTTCAGGAACAGAGGTCGAAAGCTTTCTTT	CSVQEQRSKAFF
TRBV19	-	TRBJ2-1	18	-	TGTGCCAGTAGTTATGACCCCAAAGCGGACTACTCCTACAATGAGCAGTTCTTC	CASSYDPKADYSYNEQFF
TRBV9	-	TRBJ2-1	15	-	TGTGCCAGCAGCGTAGGCGGGACGGCTCACAATGAGCAGTTCTTC	CASSVGGTAHNEQFF
TRBV30	-	TRBJ2-2	13	-	TGTGCCTGGACAGAACACTCCACCGGGGAGCTGTTTTTT	CAWTEHSTGELFF
TRBV2	TRBD1	TRBJ1-5	16	-	TGTGCCAGCAGTCTGACAGGGGGTTTAAGAAATCAGCCCCAGCATTTT	CASSLTGGLRNQPQHF
TRBV28	-	TRBJ1-1	14	-	TGTGCCAGCAGTTTATGGGGGGAAATCGGGGAAGCTTTCTTT	CASSLWGEIGEAFF
TRBV27	-	TRBJ1-5	15	-	TGTGCCAGCAGTTTATCATTCCGACAGAATCAGCCCCAGCATTTT	CASSLSFRQNQPQHF
TRBV5-8	-	TRBJ2-1	17	-	TGTGCCAGCAGCTACCCATCGGGGAGAACAAAATACAATGAGCAGTTCTTC	CASSYPSGRTKYNEQFF
TRBV29-1	TRBD1	TRBJ2-2	16	-	TGCAGCGCCACCATAGGACAGGGGGATTACACCGGGGAGCTGTTTTTT	CSATIGQGDYTGELFF
TRBV6-1	-	TRBJ1-4	15	-	TGTGCCACCACTCTATCCGTAATAACTAATGAAAAACTGTTTTTT	CATTLSVITNEKLFF
TRBV5-6	TRBD1	TRBJ2-1	13	-	TGTGCCAGCAGCTTGGGGACAGGGAATGAGCAGTTCTTC	CASSLGTGNEQFF
TRBV11-2	-	TRBJ1-4	13	few	TGTGCCAGCAGCTTGACCGACGGAGAAAAACTGTTTTTT	CASSLTDGEKLFF
TRBV13	-	TRBJ2-1	12	-	TGTGCCAGCAGCGTCACCCGGGATGAGCAGTTCTTC	CASSVTRDEQFF
TRBV29-1	-	TRBJ2-5	15	-	TGCAGCGTTGTGGCGCGGGGGCCGTTAAAAGAGACCCAGTACTTC	CSVVARGPLKETQYF
TRBV7-9	TRBD1	TRBJ2-3	17	-	TGTGCCAGCAGCTTCGACTCGGACAGGGGGCGAGCAGATACGCAGTATTTT	CASSFDSDRGRADTQYF
TRBV5-6	-	TRBJ2-7	13	once	TGTGCCAGCAGCCAAGGGACATTTGGGGAGCAGTACTTC	CASSQGTFGEQYF
TRBV6-1	TRBD2	TRBJ2-7	15	few	TGTGCCAGCAGCCAACTAGCGGGAGTATCCTACGAGCAGTACTTC	CASSQLAGVSYEQYF
TRBV19	TRBD1	TRBJ1-2	16	-	TGTGCCAGTAGGCCTTTTACCGGGACAGGGTACTATGGCTACACCTTC	CASRPFTGTGYYGYTF
TRBV11-1	TRBD2	TRBJ2-7	14	-	TGTGCCAGCAGCTCGCGGGGGGCCCACTACGAGCAGTACTTC	CASSSRGAHYEQYF
TRBV7-6	-	TRBJ2-1	14	-	TGTGCCAGCAGCCCGAGGACAGCCACTTATGAGCAGTTCTTC	CASSPRTATYEQFF
TRBV28	TRBD2	TRBJ2-1	15	few	TGTGCCAGCAGTTTGGGGCGGGAGGACCACAATGAGCAGTTCTTC	CASSLGREDHNEQFF
TRBV11-3	-	TRBJ2-7	15	-	TGTGCCAGCAGCCCGGCTGGGGGATTGTCTGACGAGCAGTACTTC	CASSPAGGLSDEQYF
TRBV27	-	TRBJ2-2	16	-	TGTGCCAGCAGTCCCATCACCTTTGACAGAAGAGAGGAGCTGTTTTTT	CASSPITFDRREELFF
TRBV15	TRBD1	TRBJ2-5	15	-	TGTGCCACCAGCAGCAACAGGGGAGCGCAAGAGACCCAGTACTTC	CATSSNRGAQETQYF
TRBV11-2	-	TRBJ2-3	13	-	TGTGCCAGCACAGGGGGGATCCCAGATACGCAGTATTTT	CASTGGIPDTQYF
TRBV9	TRBD2	TRBJ2-5	15	-	TGTGCCAGCAGCCTAGTGGGACTAGCGGAAGAGACCCAGTACTTC	CASSLVGLAEETQYF
TRBV6-6	-	TRBJ2-7	13	-	TGTGCCAGCAGTTACCAGAGCTCCTACGAGCAGTACTTC	CASSYQSSYEQYF
TRBV7-9	TRBD1	TRBJ1-1	13	-	TGTGCCAGCAAAGGACAGGGGGCGGCTGAAGCTTTCTTT	CASKGQGAAEAFF
TRBV14	-	TRBJ2-1	16	-	TGTGCCAGCAGCCACTCCCAGGCGGGACCCTACAATGAGCAGTTCTTC	CASSHSQAGPYNEQFF
TRBV10-3	TRBD1	TRBJ2-4	16	-	TGTGCCATCAGTGAACAGGACAGGGGACTTGGAAACATTCAGTACTTC	CAISEQDRGLGNIQYF
TRBV7-2	-	TRBJ2-1	15	-	TGTGCCATCCCGGACTCCTTAAGCTCCTACAATGAGCAGTTCTTC	CAIPDSLSSYNEQFF